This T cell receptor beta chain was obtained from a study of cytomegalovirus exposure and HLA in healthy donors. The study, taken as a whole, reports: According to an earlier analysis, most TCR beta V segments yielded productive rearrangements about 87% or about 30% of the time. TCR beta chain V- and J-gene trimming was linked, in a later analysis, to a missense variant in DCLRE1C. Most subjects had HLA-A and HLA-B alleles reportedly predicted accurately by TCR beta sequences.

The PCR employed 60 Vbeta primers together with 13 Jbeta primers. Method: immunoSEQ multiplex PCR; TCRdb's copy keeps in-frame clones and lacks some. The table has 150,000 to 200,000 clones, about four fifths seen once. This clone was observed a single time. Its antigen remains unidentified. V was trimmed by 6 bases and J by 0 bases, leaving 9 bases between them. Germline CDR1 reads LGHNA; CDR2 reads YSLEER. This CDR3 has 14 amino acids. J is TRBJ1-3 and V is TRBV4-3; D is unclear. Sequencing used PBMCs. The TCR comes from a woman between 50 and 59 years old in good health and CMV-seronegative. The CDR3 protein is CASSQRGSGNTIYF. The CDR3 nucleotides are TGCGCCAGCAGTCAGCGGGGCTCTGGAAACACCATATATTTT.